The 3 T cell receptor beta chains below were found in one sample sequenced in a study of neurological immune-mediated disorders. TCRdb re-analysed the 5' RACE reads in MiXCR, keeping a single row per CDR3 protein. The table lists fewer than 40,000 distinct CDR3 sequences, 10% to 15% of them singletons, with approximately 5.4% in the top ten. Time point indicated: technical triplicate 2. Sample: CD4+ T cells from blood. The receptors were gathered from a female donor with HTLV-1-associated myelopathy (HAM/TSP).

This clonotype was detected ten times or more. This chain's CDR3 is CAISEAGGATDTQYF. CDR3 sequence (DNA): TGTGCCATCAGTGAAGCAGGGGGTGCGACAGATACGCAGTATTTT. The rearrangement uses TRBV10-3 and TRBJ2-3; 7 bases align to TRBD1. The CDR3 runs to 15 residues. CDR1 and CDR2 (germline): ENHRY, SYGVKD. Trimming at V came to 3 bases and at J to 3 bases, leaving 6 bases not matched to a gene.

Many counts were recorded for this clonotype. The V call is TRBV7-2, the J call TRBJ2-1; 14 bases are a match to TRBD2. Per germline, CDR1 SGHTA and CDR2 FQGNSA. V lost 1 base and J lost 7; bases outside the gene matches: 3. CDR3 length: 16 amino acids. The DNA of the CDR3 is TGTGCCAGCAGCTTAGAAGGGACTAGCGGGAGTAATGAGCAGTTCTTC. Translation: CASSLEGTSGSNEQFF.

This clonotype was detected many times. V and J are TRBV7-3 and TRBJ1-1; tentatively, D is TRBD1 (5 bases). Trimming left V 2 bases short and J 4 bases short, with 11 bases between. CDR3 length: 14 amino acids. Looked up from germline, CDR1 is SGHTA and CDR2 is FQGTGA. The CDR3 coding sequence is TGTGCCAGCAGCTTAGAGGCGACAGCCACTGAAGCTTTCTTT. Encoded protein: CASSLEATATEAFF.